The 31 T cell receptor beta chains below all came from one sample that was sequenced in a study of blood T cell repertoires in COVID-19. Using immunoSEQ multiplex PCR, the repertoire was profiled, and TCRdb retains in-frame clones only, with some absent. The sample holds approximately 100,000 clones, 80% seen once. Material for sequencing was peripheral blood. The receptors were sampled from a human donor in a cohort sampled during active or convalescent COVID-19.

The chain combines TRBV2 with TRBJ2-3, with TRBD2 matching 12 bases. Germline V gene lookup returns CDR1 SNHLY and CDR2 FYNNEI. After removal of 6 bases from V and 2 bases from J, the junction contained 3 bases not matched to a gene. The CDR3 runs to 15 residues. The DNA for the CDR3 is TGTGCCAGCAGACGACTAGCGGGAGTCACAGATACGCAGTATTTT. Protein sequence: CASRRLAGVTDTQYF.

The V gene is TRBV5-1, the J gene TRBJ2-1; 7 nucleotides line up with TRBD1. The CDR3 contains 15 residues. Germline assignment: CDR1 SGHRS and CDR2 YFSETQ. Trimming cost V 0 bases and J 2 bases; bases outside gene matches: 2. CDR3 coding DNA: TGCGCCAGCAGCTTGGCCGGGACAGCCTACAATGAGCAGTTCTTC. Protein: CASSLAGTAYNEQFF.

This clone was seen only a few times. The rearrangement links TRBV7-8 to TRBJ1-5; maybe TRBD1 (6 bases). The germline V gene has CDR1 SGHVS and CDR2 FQNEAQ. V lost 2 bases to trimming and J lost 3 bases, with 11 bases between them. The CDR3 spans 15 residues. CDR3 residues: CASSLIRDTNQPQHF. As DNA, the CDR3 is TGTGCCAGCAGCTTAATCAGGGACACCAATCAGCCCCAGCATTTT.

V usage is TRBV5-1 and J usage is TRBJ1-2; 7 nucleotides agree with TRBD1. CDR3 length: 14 amino acids. Germline CDR1 and CDR2: SGHRS and YFSETQ. V dropped 4 bases and J dropped 4; count of bases not matched to a gene: 7. The CDR3 is CASSTTTGPYGYTF. Here the CDR3 DNA reads TGCGCCAGCAGCACCACGACAGGGCCCTATGGCTACACCTTC.

This clone has a single count. V and J are TRBV5-6 and TRBJ2-7, with 8 bases matching TRBD2. This CDR3 has 13 amino acids. With V trimmed by 0 bases and J by 12 bases, 8 bases remained unmatched. Germline values: CDR1 SGHDT, CDR2 YYEEEE. The CDR3 coding sequence is TGTGCCAGCAGCTTGGTCCCTAGCGGGTCTCTGTACTTC. Protein sequence: CASSLVPSGSLYF.

The V and J genes are TRBV19 and TRBJ2-2; a possible D gene is TRBD1 (5 bases). V was trimmed by 5 bases and J by 5 bases, leaving 15 bases between them. The V gene's germline CDR1 is LNHDA and CDR2 SQIVND (reference sequence). The CDR3 contains 15 residues. The CDR3 DNA is TGTGCCAGTAGTCGTCGAGACAGCCTTACCGGGGAGCTGTTTTTT. This codes for CASSRRDSLTGELFF.

This clone was seen a single time. The chain has TRBV19 and TRBJ1-1, with a possible D match to TRBD1 (6 bases). The CDR3 has 15 residues. With 1 base removed from V and 5 bases from J, the gap between germline ends came to 14 bases. Germline CDR1 LNHDA, CDR2 SQIVND (reference sequence). CDR3 sequence (DNA): TGTGCCAGTAGTATAGGTCTGGGGGCTTGGACTGAAGCTTTCTTT. Its protein is CASSIGLGAWTEAFF.

The rearrangement links TRBV6-2 or TRBV6-3 to TRBJ2-1; 7 bases map to TRBD2. The germline V gene encodes CDR1 MNHEY and CDR2 SVGEGT. V shed 4 bases and J 4 bases; nucleotides not matched to a gene: 4. This CDR3 has 14 amino acids. CDR3 nucleotides: TGTGCCAGCAGTTCGGGACTAACATACAATGAGCAGTTCTTC. Amino acids: CASSSGLTYNEQFF.

The chain joins TRBV6-5 to TRBJ1-5, with 8 bases aligning to TRBD1. With 7 bases clipped from V and 6 bases from J, the junction kept 8 bases outside the gene matches. Germline lookup yields CDR1 MNHEY and CDR2 SVGAGI. The CDR3 loop spans 14 amino acids. This chain's CDR3 is CASKKSGGGQPQHF. DNA of the CDR3: TGTGCCAGCAAAAAATCAGGGGGCGGTCAGCCCCAGCATTTT.

V and J are TRBV2 and TRBJ2-1; D is unresolved. Per germline, CDR1 SNHLY and CDR2 FYNNEI. Trimming pared 6 bases from V and 4 bases from J, leaving 16 bases between. The CDR3 has 15 amino acids. CDR3 nucleotides: TGTGCCAGCAGATTAAGAGGAGCGCCTTACAATGAGCAGTTCTTC. It encodes CASRLRGAPYNEQFF.

The table lists this clone with a few counts. The V call is TRBV6-5, the J call TRBJ1-6; 7 bases agree with TRBD1. The CDR3 is made up of 14 amino acids. Germline trimming cut 4 bases from V and 9 bases from J; bases unmatched to any gene: 6. The germline V gene encodes CDR1 MNHEY and CDR2 SVGAGI. DNA for the CDR3: TGTGCCAGCAGTTCACAGGGGCCAAGTTCACCCCTCCACTTT. Protein: CASSSQGPSSPLHF.

This chain uses TRBV4-1 with TRBJ1-1; D not certain. The CDR3 contains 16 residues. Trimming shortened V by 1 base and J by 3 bases, and 15 bases separated the two germline ends. Per germline, CDR1 MGHRA and CDR2 YSYEKL. The CDR3 nucleotides are TGCGCCAGCAGCCAAGCGCCCGCAGGATCGGACACTGAAGCTTTCTTT. Its translation: CASSQAPAGSDTEAFF.

This rearrangement joins TRBV27 to TRBJ2-7; 11 bases agree with TRBD2. The CDR3 is 17 amino acids. V shed 4 bases, J shed 1 base, and the junction held 9 bases outside the gene matches. In germline, CDR1 is MNHEY, CDR2 SMNVEV (reference sequence). Here the CDR3 reads CASSSLTSGDRSYEQYF. The CDR3, as DNA: TGTGCCAGCAGTTCCCTGACTAGCGGGGACCGTTCCTACGAGCAGTACTTC.

V gene TRBV4-2 combines with J gene TRBJ2-3, with 9 positions matching TRBD1. Losses at the gene ends were 1 base for V and 5 bases for J; bases not matched to a gene: 7. The CDR3 sequence is 16 residues long. Germline CDR1 is LGHNA and CDR2 is YNFKEQ. CDR3 residues: CASSQGLQGAEDTQYF. In DNA, the CDR3 is TGTGCCAGCAGCCAAGGCCTACAGGGGGCGGAAGATACGCAGTATTTT.

V usage is TRBV27 and J usage is TRBJ1-1; perhaps TRBD1 as D (5 bases). V shed 8 bases and J shed 1 base, with 14 bases lying between them. Germline values: CDR1 MNHEY, CDR2 SMNVEV (reference sequence). The CDR3 is made up of 14 amino acids. The CDR3 nucleotides read TGTGCCAGCGCTAAGGGACTTAAGAACACTGAAGCTTTCTTT. The encoded protein is CASAKGLKNTEAFF.

This clone was counted once. The V gene is TRBV18, the J gene TRBJ2-3; TRBD2 aligns across 8 bases. The CDR3 consists of 15 residues. Germline V CDR1 and CDR2: KGHSH, LQKENI. Unmatched junction bases numbered 0, after V lost 0 bases and J lost 1 base. The CDR3, as DNA: TGTGCCAGCTCACCACCACTAGCGGGCACAGATACGCAGTATTTT. Residues: CASSPPLAGTDTQYF.

This clone was recorded a few times. The genes are TRBV7-7 and TRBJ2-2; no firm D call. Germline-derived CDR1 and CDR2 are SSHAT and FNYEAQ (reference sequence). Trimming removed 1 base from V and 6 bases from J, with 12 bases in between. The CDR3 has 15 amino acids. In nucleotides, the CDR3 is TGTGCCAGCAGCTTAGTGTATGGCACATCCGGGGAGCTGTTTTTT. Translation: CASSLVYGTSGELFF.

The rearrangement joins TRBV28 to TRBJ1-1; D ambiguous. CDR1 is MDHEN and CDR2 is SYDVKM in the germline V gene. The CDR3 length is 16 residues. Trimming pared 8 bases from V and 1 base from J, leaving 20 bases between. The DNA of the CDR3 is TGTGCCAGCGACTCTTCGGGTGTTAGCAAGAACACTGAAGCTTTCTTT. Encoded protein: CASDSSGVSKNTEAFF.

The rearrangement uses TRBV7-2 and TRBJ1-1; D ambiguous. This CDR3 has 14 amino acids. Germline V gene sequence: CDR1 SGHTA, CDR2 FQGNSA. The V gene lost 1 base and the J gene lost 3 bases, with 9 bases spanning the gap. CDR3 in amino acids: CASSLGGGYTEAFF. For the CDR3, the DNA is TGTGCCAGCAGCTTAGGAGGTGGATACACTGAAGCTTTCTTT.

CDR3 coding DNA: TGTGCCAGCAGACGCCACCACAGGGAAGGATATGGCTACACCTTC. Translation: CASRRHHREGYGYTF. This chain links TRBV6-4 with TRBJ1-2; possibly TRBD1 for D (6 bases). The CDR3 sequence is 15 residues long. Trimming removed 6 bases at V and 5 bases at J, with 19 bases between. Germline CDR1 MRHNA, CDR2 SNTAGT.

In this sample, this clone turned up a few times. The chain combines TRBV7-2 with TRBJ1-1, with 7 bases fitting TRBD1. Germline assignment: CDR1 SGHTA and CDR2 FQGNSA. V lost 6 bases and J lost 4; bases outside the gene matches: 5. The CDR3 runs 13 residues. The CDR3 DNA follows: TGTGCCAGCAGACCGACAGGGAGCACTGAAGCTTTCTTT. Amino acids: CASRPTGSTEAFF.

The V and J genes are TRBV20-1 and TRBJ2-7; TRBD2 matches at 8 bases. The CDR3 has 11 residues. V shed 8 bases and J 7 bases; nucleotides not matched to a gene: 7. Germline assignment: CDR1 DFQATT and CDR2 SNEGSKA (reference sequence). CDR3 coding DNA: TGCAGTCCTGATGCGGGGGGAGAGCAGTACTTC. Amino acid sequence: CSPDAGGEQYF.

The chain employs TRBV28 and TRBJ2-2; 8 bases agree with TRBD2. V trimming: 6 bases; J trimming: 0 bases; junction bases outside the gene matches: 3. The CDR3 covers 15 residues. Germline CDR1 MDHEN, CDR2 SYDVKM. The CDR3 DNA reads TGTGCCAGCAGGTCAGCGGGGGCGAACACCGGGGAGCTGTTTTTT. Amino acid sequence: CASRSAGANTGELFF.

The genes are TRBV29-1 and TRBJ2-7, with 8 bases fitting TRBD2. Germline-derived CDR1 and CDR2 are SQVTM and ANQGSEA. V gave up 6 bases and J gave up 3 bases; unmatched junction bases: 13. This CDR3 is 15 amino acids long. The chain's CDR3 is CSVPGPSGPSYEQYF. Written as DNA, the CDR3 is TGCAGCGTCCCCGGACCTAGCGGGCCAAGCTACGAGCAGTACTTC.

This chain joins TRBV7-9 and TRBJ2-3; D is perhaps TRBD1 (6 bases). V shed 7 bases and J shed 3 bases, with 17 bases lying between them. The CDR3 is 15 residues long. Germline V gives CDR1 SEHNR, CDR2 FQNEAQ (reference sequence). As DNA, the CDR3 is TGTGCCAGCAAACGGGACAACGCAATGACAGATACGCAGTATTTT. Translation gives CASKRDNAMTDTQYF. The full variable domain, its missing parts supplied by reference TRBV7-9 and TRBJ2-3, is DTGVSQNPRHKITKRGQNVTFRCDPISEHNRLYWYRQTLGQGPEFLTYFQNEAQLEKSRLLSDRFSAERPKGSFSTLEIQRTEQGDSAMYLCASKRDNAMTDTQYFGPGTRLTVL.

The chain uses TRBV5-1 and TRBJ2-3; D possibly corresponds to TRBD2 (5 bases). CDR1 and CDR2 from the germline V gene are SGHRS and YFSETQ. The CDR3 loop spans 15 amino acids. Trimming shortened V by 0 bases and J by 6 bases, and 14 bases separated the two germline ends. CDR3 coding DNA: TGCGCCAGCAGCTTGGACGGGAAACTCCCGGATACGCAGTATTTT. It codes for CASSLDGKLPDTQYF.

This rearrangement joins TRBV14 to TRBJ1-1; weak D call: TRBD1 (6 bases). The CDR3 loop spans 14 amino acids. Deletions cut 3 bases from V and 0 bases from J, with 8 bases between. Germline CDR1 is SGHDN and CDR2 is FVKESK. The CDR3 bases are TGTGCCAGCAGCCACAGGGGCCTGAACACTGAAGCTTTCTTT. Translating gives CASSHRGLNTEAFF.

The V call is TRBV11-2, the J call TRBJ1-1; 9 bases are shared with TRBD1. Losses at the gene ends were 5 bases for V and 4 bases for J; bases not matched to a gene: 11. The germline V gene has CDR1 SGHAT and CDR2 FQNNGV. This CDR3 has 16 residues. In nucleotides, the CDR3 is TGTGCCAGCAGCCGATGGCGACAGGGGGGGACCACTGAAGCTTTCTTT. This sequence encodes CASSRWRQGGTTEAFF. Using reference TRBV11-2 and TRBJ1-1 for the parts outside the CDR3, the full variable domain is EAGVAQSPRYKIIEKRQSVAFWCNPISGHATLYWYQQILGQGPKLLIQFQNNGVVDDSQLPKDRFSAERLKGVDSTLKIQPAKLEDSAVYLCASSRWRQGGTTEAFFGQGTRLTVV.

The chain joins TRBV2 to TRBJ1-1; maybe TRBD1 (5 bases). Germline V gene sequence: CDR1 SNHLY, CDR2 FYNNEI. V was clipped by 4 bases and J by 0 bases, with 12 bases between them. This CDR3 is 15 amino acids long. Here the CDR3 reads CASSGGGGVNTEAFF. Written as DNA, the CDR3 is TGTGCCAGCAGTGGGGGAGGAGGGGTGAACACTGAAGCTTTCTTT.

This chain links TRBV6-4 with TRBJ2-1, with D perhaps matching TRBD2 (7 bases). CDR3 length: 14 amino acids. V shed 6 bases and J shed 8 bases, with 17 bases lying between them. CDR1 and CDR2 from the germline V gene are MRHNA and SNTAGT. The CDR3 loop is CASSPRRGADEQFF. The CDR3 region has the DNA TGTGCCAGCAGCCCCCGCCGGGGGGCCGATGAGCAGTTCTTC.

The chain links TRBV9 to TRBJ2-7; 8 nucleotides align to TRBD1. The CDR3 extends over 14 amino acids. Germline V gene lookup returns CDR1 SGDLS and CDR2 YYNGEE. After removal of 4 bases from V and 3 bases from J, the junction contained 6 bases not matched to a gene. The CDR3 spells CASSRTGQGYEQYF. The CDR3, as DNA: TGTGCCAGCAGCCGGACAGGGCAGGGCTACGAGCAGTACTTC. Full variable domain (remainder filled in from reference TRBV9 and TRBJ2-7): DSGVTQTPKHLITATGQRVTLRCSPRSGDLSVYWYQQSLDQGLQFLIQYYNGEERAKGNILERFSAQQFPDLHSELNLSSLELGDSALYFCASSRTGQGYEQYFGPGTRLTVT.